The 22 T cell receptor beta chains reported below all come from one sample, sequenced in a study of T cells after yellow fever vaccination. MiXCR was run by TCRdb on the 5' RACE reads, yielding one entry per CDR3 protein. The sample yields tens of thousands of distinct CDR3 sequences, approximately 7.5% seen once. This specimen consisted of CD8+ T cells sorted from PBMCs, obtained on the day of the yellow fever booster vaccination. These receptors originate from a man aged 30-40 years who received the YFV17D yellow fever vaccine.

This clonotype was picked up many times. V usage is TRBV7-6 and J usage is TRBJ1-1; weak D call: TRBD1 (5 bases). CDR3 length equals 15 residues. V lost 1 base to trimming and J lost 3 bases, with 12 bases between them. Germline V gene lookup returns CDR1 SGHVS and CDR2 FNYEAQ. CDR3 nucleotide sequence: TGTGCCAGCAGCTTAGTTGGGGGGTTCGACACTGAAGCTTTCTTT. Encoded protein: CASSLVGGFDTEAFF. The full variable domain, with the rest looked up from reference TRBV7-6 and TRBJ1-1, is GAGVSQSPRYKVTKRGQDVALRCDPISGHVSLYWYRQALGQGPEFLTYFNYEAQQDKSGLPNDRFSAERPEGSISTLTIQRTEQRDSAMYRCASSLVGGFDTEAFFGQGTRLTVV.

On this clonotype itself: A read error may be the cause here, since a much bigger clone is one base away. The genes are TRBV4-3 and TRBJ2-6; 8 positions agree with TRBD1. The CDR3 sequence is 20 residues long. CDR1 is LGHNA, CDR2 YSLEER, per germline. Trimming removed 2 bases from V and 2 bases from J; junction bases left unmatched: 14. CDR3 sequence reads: CASSQTAQGAPTTGANVLTF. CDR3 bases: TGCGCCAGCAGCCAAACGGCTCAGGGGGCCCCAACCACTGGGGCCAACGTCCTGACTTTC.

DNA of the CDR3: TGTGCCAGCAGCCAGGGTTCGGCTGGCTACACCTTC. Translating gives CASSQGSAGYTF. The chain has TRBV28 and TRBJ1-2, with a possible D match to TRBD1 (5 bases). This CDR3 has 12 residues. V lost 6 bases to trimming and J lost 7 bases, with 12 bases between them. CDR1 and CDR2 from the germline V gene are MDHEN and SYDVKM.

The CDR3 DNA sequence: TGTGCCAGCAGACGACTAGCGGGAGCCTACAATGAGCAGTTCTTC. The encoded protein is CASRRLAGAYNEQFF. The chain joins TRBV6-2 or TRBV6-3 to TRBJ2-1; 12 nucleotides align to TRBD2. Germline loops: CDR1 MNHEY, CDR2 SVGEGT. Germline trimming cut 6 bases from V and 2 bases from J; bases unmatched to any gene: 2. CDR3 length: 15 amino acids.

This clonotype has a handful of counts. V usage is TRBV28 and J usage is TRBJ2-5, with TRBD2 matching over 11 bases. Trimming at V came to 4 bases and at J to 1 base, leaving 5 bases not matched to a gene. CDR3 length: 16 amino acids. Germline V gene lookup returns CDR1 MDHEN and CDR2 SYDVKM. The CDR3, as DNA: TGTGCCAGCAGTTGGGGACTAGCGGATACCCAAGAGACCCAGTACTTC. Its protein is CASSWGLADTQETQYF.

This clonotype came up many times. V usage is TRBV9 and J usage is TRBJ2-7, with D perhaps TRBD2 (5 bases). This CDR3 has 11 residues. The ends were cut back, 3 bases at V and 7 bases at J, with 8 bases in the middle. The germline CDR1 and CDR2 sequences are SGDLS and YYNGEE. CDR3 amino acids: CASSGPGEQYF. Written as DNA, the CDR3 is TGTGCCAGCAGCGGCCCGGGAGAGCAGTACTTC. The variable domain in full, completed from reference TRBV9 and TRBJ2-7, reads DSGVTQTPKHLITATGQRVTLRCSPRSGDLSVYWYQQSLDQGLQFLIQYYNGEERAKGNILERFSAQQFPDLHSELNLSSLELGDSALYFCASSGPGEQYFGPGTRLTVT.

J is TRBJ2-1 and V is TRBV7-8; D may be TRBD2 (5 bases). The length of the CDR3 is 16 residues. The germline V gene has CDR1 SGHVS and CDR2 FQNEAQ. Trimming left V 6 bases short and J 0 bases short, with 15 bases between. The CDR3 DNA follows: TGTGCCAGCAGTTCCCTCACTGGGAGCTCCTACAATGAGCAGTTCTTC. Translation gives CASSSLTGSSYNEQFF.

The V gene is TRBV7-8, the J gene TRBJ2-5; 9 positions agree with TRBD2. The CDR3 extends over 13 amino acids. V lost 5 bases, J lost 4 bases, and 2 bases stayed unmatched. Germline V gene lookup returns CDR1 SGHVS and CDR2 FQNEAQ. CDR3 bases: TGTGCCAGCAGCCTACTAGCGGGAGAGACCCAGTACTTC. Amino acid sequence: CASSLLAGETQYF.

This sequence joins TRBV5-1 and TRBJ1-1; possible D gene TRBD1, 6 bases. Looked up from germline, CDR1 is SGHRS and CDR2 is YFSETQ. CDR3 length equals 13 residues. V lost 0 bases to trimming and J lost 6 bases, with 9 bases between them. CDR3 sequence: CASSLAGTPEAFF. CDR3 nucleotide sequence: TGCGCCAGCAGCTTGGCCGGGACACCTGAAGCTTTCTTT.

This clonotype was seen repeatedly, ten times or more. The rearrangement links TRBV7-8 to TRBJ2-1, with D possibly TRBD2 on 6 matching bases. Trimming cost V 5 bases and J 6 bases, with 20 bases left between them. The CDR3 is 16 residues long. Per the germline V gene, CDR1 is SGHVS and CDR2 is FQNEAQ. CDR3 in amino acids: CASSTEGRERLNEQFF. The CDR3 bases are TGTGCCAGCAGCACCGAGGGTCGGGAGAGGCTCAATGAGCAGTTCTTC.

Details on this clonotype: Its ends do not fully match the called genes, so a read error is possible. The CDR3 protein is CATSMGLVGNEQSF. The DNA for the CDR3 is TGTGCCACCTCGATGGGACTAGTAGGCAATGAGCAGTCCTTC. The chain uses TRBV6-1 and TRBJ2-1; TRBD2 matches 8 bases. Germline V lookup: CDR1 MNHNS, CDR2 SASEGT. CDR3 size: 14 residues.

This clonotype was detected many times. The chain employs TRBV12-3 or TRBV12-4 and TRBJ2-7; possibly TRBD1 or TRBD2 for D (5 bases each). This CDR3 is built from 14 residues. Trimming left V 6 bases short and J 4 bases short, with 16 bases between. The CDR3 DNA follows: TGTGCCAGCAGCCCCGGGACCTCGGGGTACGAGCAGTACTTC. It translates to CASSPGTSGYEQYF.

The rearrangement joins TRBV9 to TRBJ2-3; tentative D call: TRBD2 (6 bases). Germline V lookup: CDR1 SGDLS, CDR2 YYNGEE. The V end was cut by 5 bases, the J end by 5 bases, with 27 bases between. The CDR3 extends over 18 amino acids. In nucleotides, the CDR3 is TGTGCCAGCAGTGGGGATAGGCGGGGTCCCCGAGTGGAAGATACGCAGTATTTT. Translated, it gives CASSGDRRGPRVEDTQYF.

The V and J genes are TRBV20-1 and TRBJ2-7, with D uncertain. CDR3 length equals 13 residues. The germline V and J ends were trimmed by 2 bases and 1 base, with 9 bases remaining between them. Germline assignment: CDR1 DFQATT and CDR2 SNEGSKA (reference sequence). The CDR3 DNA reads TGCAGTGCTAGATCCCATACATCCTACGAGCAGTACTTC. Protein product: CSARSHTSYEQYF.

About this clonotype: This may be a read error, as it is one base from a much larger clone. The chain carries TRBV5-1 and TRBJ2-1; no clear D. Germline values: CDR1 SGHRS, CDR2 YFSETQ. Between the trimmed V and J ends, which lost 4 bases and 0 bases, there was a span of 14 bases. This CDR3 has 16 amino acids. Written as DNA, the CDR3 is TGCGCCAGCAGCCGAGCTGGTCCTAGCTCCTACAATGAGCAGTTCTTC. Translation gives CASSRAGPSSYNEQFF.

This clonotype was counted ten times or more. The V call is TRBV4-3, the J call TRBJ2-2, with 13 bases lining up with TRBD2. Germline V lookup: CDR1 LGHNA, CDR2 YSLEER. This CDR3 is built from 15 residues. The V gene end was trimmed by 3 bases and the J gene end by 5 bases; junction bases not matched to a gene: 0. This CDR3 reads CASSQGLAGTGELFF. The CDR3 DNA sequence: TGCGCCAGCAGCCAGGGACTAGCGGGAACCGGGGAGCTGTTTTTT.

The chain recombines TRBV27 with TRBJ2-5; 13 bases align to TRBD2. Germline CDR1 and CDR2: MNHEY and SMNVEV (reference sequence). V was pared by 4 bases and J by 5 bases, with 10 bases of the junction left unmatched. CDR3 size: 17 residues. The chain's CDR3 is CASSSELAGGPGETQYF. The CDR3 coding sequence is TGTGCCAGCAGTTCCGAACTAGCGGGAGGGCCGGGTGAGACCCAGTACTTC.

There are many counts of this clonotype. CDR3: CASSSGGGRNEQFF. The CDR3 coding sequence is TGTGCCAGCAGCAGCGGTGGGGGGCGCAATGAGCAGTTCTTC. V gene TRBV7-6 combines with J gene TRBJ2-1; D might be TRBD1 or TRBD2, each matching 6 bases. Germline V gene lookup returns CDR1 SGHVS and CDR2 FNYEAQ. CDR3 size: 14 residues. Trimming left V 5 bases short and J 6 bases short, with 14 bases between.

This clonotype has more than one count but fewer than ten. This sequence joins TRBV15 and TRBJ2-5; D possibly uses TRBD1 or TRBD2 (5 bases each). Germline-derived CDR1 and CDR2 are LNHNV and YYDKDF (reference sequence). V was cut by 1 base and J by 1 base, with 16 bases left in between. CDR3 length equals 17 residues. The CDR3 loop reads CATSRARSTGTQETQYF. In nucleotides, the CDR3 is TGTGCCACCAGCAGAGCGCGATCGACTGGGACCCAAGAGACCCAGTACTTC.

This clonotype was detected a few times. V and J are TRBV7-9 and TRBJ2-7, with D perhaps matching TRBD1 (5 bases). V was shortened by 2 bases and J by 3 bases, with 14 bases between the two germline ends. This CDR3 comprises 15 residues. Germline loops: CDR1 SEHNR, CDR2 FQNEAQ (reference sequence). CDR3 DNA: TGTGCCAGCAGCTTAACGATTGGGGCGAGCTACGAGCAGTACTTC. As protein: CASSLTIGASYEQYF. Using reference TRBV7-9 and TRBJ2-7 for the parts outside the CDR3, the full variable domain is DTGVSQNPRHKITKRGQNVTFRCDPISEHNRLYWYRQTLGQGPEFLTYFQNEAQLEKSRLLSDRFSAERPKGSFSTLEIQRTEQGDSAMYLCASSLTIGASYEQYFGPGTRLTVT.

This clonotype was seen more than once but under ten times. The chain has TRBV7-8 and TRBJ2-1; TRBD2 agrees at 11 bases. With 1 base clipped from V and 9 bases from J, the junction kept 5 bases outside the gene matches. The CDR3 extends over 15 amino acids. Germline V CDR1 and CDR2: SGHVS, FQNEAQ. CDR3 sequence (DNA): TGTGCCAGCAGCTTAGGACTAGCGGGATCCCCTGAGCAGTTCTTC. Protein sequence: CASSLGLAGSPEQFF. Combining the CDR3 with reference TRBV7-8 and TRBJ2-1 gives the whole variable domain GAGVSQSPRYKVAKRGQDVALRCDPISGHVSLFWYQQALGQGPEFLTYFQNEAQLDKSGLPSDRFFAERPEGSVSTLKIQRTQQEDSAVYLCASSLGLAGSPEQFFGPGTRLTVL.

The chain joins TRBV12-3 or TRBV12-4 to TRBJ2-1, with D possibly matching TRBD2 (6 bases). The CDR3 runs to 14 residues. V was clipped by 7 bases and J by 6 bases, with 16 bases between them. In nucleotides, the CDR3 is TGTGCCAGCATGTGGGGGGACGGATTCAATGAGCAGTTCTTC. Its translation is CASMWGDGFNEQFF.